This TCR beta chain originates from a study of radiation and T cells in renal cell carcinoma. The CDR3 is made up of 15 amino acids. Generated by immunoSEQ multiplex PCR, the TCRdb table keeps only in-frame clones and is missing some. Here the sample spans roughly 100,000 clones, less than 90% being singletons. Time point: baseline pretreatment blood. Noted treatment: 15 Gy SBRT to primary tumor, nephrectomy 4 weeks later. This renal cell carcinoma was of the clear cell type. The chain carries TRBV21-1 and TRBJ2-1. TRBV21-1 is deemed a pseudogene. Specimen: blood, collected from a patient whose treatment included radiotherapy and nephrectomy. This receptor was taken from a man in his forties or fifties with renal cell carcinoma. CDR3 loop: CASSARLRDYNEQFF. The CDR3 DNA sequence: TGTGCCAGCAGCGCCCGATTAAGGGACTACAATGAGCAGTTCTTC.